These T cell receptor beta chains were read from a single sample in a study. From the 5' RACE reads, TCRdb called clonotypes with MiXCR, one entry per CDR3 protein. The sample has approximately 5,300 distinct CDR3 sequences, around 29% seen once. The sequenced sample was memory CD4+ T cells sorted from a lymph node. The receptors were sampled from a female donor with breast cancer. CDR3s include the opening cysteine and the closing phenylalanine or tryptophan. D genes are given only for firm matches. A clone size is listed for some rows: how often the clone was seen (once, few, many), or a class if it is expanded.

clone size: -
D gene: -
V gene: TRBV29-1
J gene: TRBJ2-5
CDR3 DNA: TGCAGCGTTGGATCTACAGGGCTGGGGACCCAGTACTTC
CDR3 protein: CSVGSTGLGTQYF

clone size: medium-sized
D gene: -
V gene: TRBV29-1
J gene: TRBJ2-7
CDR3 DNA: TGCAGCGTTCAAAGCACCAGCTCCTACGAGCAGTACTTC
CDR3 protein: CSVQSTSSYEQYF

clone size: medium-sized
D gene: -
V gene: TRBV2
J gene: TRBJ1-5
CDR3 DNA: TGTGCCAGCATGGGACCCGGGACGGGCATCAATCAGCCCCAGCATTTT
CDR3 protein: CASMGPGTGINQPQHF

clone size: medium-sized
D gene: TRBD2
V gene: TRBV6-1
J gene: TRBJ2-3
CDR3 DNA: TGTGCCAGCGGACTAGCCCCTGTGCAGTATTTT
CDR3 protein: CASGLAPVQYF

clone size: medium-sized
D gene: -
V gene: TRBV20-1
J gene: TRBJ2-1
CDR3 DNA: TGCAGTGCCGGGGACGGACCTTACAATGAGCAGTTCTTC
CDR3 protein: CSAGDGPYNEQFF

clone size: -
D gene: -
V gene: TRBV12-2
J gene: TRBJ1-6
CDR3 DNA: TGTGCAAGTCGCTCCAGGACAGGGATTTCCTATAATTCACCCCTCCACTTT
CDR3 protein: CASRSRTGISYNSPLHF

clone size: -
D gene: TRBD1
V gene: TRBV6-5
J gene: TRBJ2-1
CDR3 DNA: TGTGCCAGCAGTTACTCCGGGACAGGGGTAAATGAGCAGTTCTTC
CDR3 protein: CASSYSGTGVNEQFF

clone size: few
D gene: -
V gene: TRBV23-1
J gene: TRBJ2-3
CDR3 DNA: TGCGCCAGCAGTCAATCGGACATCTCGGGTGCCCCTGCTACCTCGGGTGGTACGCAGTATTTT
CDR3 protein: CASSQSDISGAPATSGGTQYF

clone size: medium-sized
D gene: TRBD1
V gene: TRBV20-1
J gene: TRBJ1-2
CDR3 DNA: TGCAGTGCTGGAAAGCCGGGACAGACTAACTATGGCTACACCTTC
CDR3 protein: CSAGKPGQTNYGYTF

clone size: medium-sized
D gene: -
V gene: TRBV20-1
J gene: TRBJ2-1
CDR3 DNA: TGCAGTGCTAGGGGTACCGGGACTTTGAGCTCCTACAATGAGCAGTTCTTC
CDR3 protein: CSARGTGTLSSYNEQFF

clone size: -
D gene: TRBD1
V gene: TRBV6-4
J gene: TRBJ2-1
CDR3 DNA: TGTGCCAGCAGTGACTTCCGACCGGACAGGGGAAACAATGAGCAGTTCTTC
CDR3 protein: CASSDFRPDRGNNEQFF

clone size: many
D gene: -
V gene: TRBV5-1
J gene: TRBJ2-5
CDR3 DNA: TGCGCCAGCAGCTTTGGCCAAGAGACCCAGTACTTC
CDR3 protein: CASSFGQETQYF

clone size: many
D gene: -
V gene: TRBV20-1
J gene: TRBJ2-7
CDR3 DNA: TGCAGTGCTAGAGGATCCCTGGACAGCTACGAGCAGTACTTC
CDR3 protein: CSARGSLDSYEQYF

clone size: -
D gene: -
V gene: TRBV19
J gene: TRBJ2-1
CDR3 DNA: TGTGCCAGTAGGCGTAGGGGCCCAATTTTAAACAATGAGCAGTTCTTC
CDR3 protein: CASRRRGPILNNEQFF

clone size: few
D gene: -
V gene: TRBV6-4
J gene: TRBJ2-1
CDR3 DNA: TGTGCCAGCAGTCCGGGGGCGCGGAATGAGCAGTTCTTC
CDR3 protein: CASSPGARNEQFF

clone size: medium-sized
D gene: -
V gene: TRBV12-3/TRBV12-4
J gene: TRBJ2-2
CDR3 DNA: TGTGCCGTAGCCGAGGACACCGGGGAGCTGTTTTTT
CDR3 protein: CAVAEDTGELFF

clone size: medium-sized
D gene: -
V gene: TRBV20-1
J gene: TRBJ2-7
CDR3 DNA: TGCAGTGCTAGAGATTTGACTGATGAGCAGTACTTC
CDR3 protein: CSARDLTDEQYF

clone size: medium-sized
D gene: TRBD2
V gene: TRBV27
J gene: TRBJ2-5
CDR3 DNA: TGTGCCAGCCGATCTTTCACGAGGGAGGGAGCTTCGGGGACCCAGTACTTC
CDR3 protein: CASRSFTREGASGTQYF

clone size: many
D gene: -
V gene: TRBV6-2/TRBV6-3
J gene: TRBJ1-6
CDR3 DNA: TGTGCCAGCAGTTACCATCCGGAGCGGGGCAGGGGTGGTTCACCCCTCCACTTT
CDR3 protein: CASSYHPERGRGGSPLHF

clone size: few
D gene: TRBD1
V gene: TRBV28
J gene: TRBJ1-6
CDR3 DNA: TGTGCCAGCAAGGGACAGGGAAGCTATAATTCACCCCTCCACTTT
CDR3 protein: CASKGQGSYNSPLHF

clone size: many
D gene: -
V gene: TRBV7-9
J gene: TRBJ2-5
CDR3 DNA: TGTGCCAGCAGCTTTCAGGGGTTGTACCAAGAGACCCAGTACTTC
CDR3 protein: CASSFQGLYQETQYF

clone size: many
D gene: -
V gene: TRBV12-5
J gene: TRBJ2-3
CDR3 DNA: TGTGCTAGTGGTTTGGGATACAGCCGTACAGATACGCAGTATTTT
CDR3 protein: CASGLGYSRTDTQYF

clone size: medium-sized
D gene: -
V gene: TRBV5-1
J gene: TRBJ1-1
CDR3 DNA: TGTGCCAGCAGAGGATCGGACACTGAAGCTTTCTTT
CDR3 protein: CASRGSDTEAFF

clone size: hyperexpanded
D gene: -
V gene: TRBV5-1
J gene: TRBJ2-3
CDR3 DNA: TGCGCCAGCAGCTTTGGACAAAGCACAGATACGCAGTATTTT
CDR3 protein: CASSFGQSTDTQYF

clone size: few
D gene: -
V gene: TRBV3-1
J gene: TRBJ2-7
CDR3 DNA: TGTGCCAGCAGCCACACAGGTGACTCCTACGAGCAGTACTTC
CDR3 protein: CASSHTGDSYEQYF

clone size: many
D gene: -
V gene: TRBV5-1
J gene: TRBJ2-2
CDR3 DNA: TGCGCCAGCAACGAACCGAACAGCGGGGAGCTGTTTTTT
CDR3 protein: CASNEPNSGELFF

clone size: many
D gene: -
V gene: TRBV12-3/TRBV12-4
J gene: TRBJ1-5
CDR3 DNA: TGTGCCAGCAGTTTTCGACTCAATCAGCCCCAGCATTTT
CDR3 protein: CASSFRLNQPQHF

clone size: -
D gene: TRBD1
V gene: TRBV6-6
J gene: TRBJ1-5
CDR3 DNA: TGTGCCAGCAGTGACTGGACAGGGAAAAACCAGCCCCAGCATTTT
CDR3 protein: CASSDWTGKNQPQHF

clone size: -
D gene: TRBD1
V gene: TRBV12-3/TRBV12-4
J gene: TRBJ1-5
CDR3 DNA: TGTACCAGCAGTCTACAGGGGCGTAACAATCAGCTCCAGCATTTT
CDR3 protein: CTSSLQGRNNQLQHF

clone size: -
D gene: -
V gene: TRBV7-3
J gene: TRBJ1-3
CDR3 DNA: TGTGCCAGCAGCCCCAAGAGGGGGACATTCTCTGGAAACACCATATATTTT
CDR3 protein: CASSPKRGTFSGNTIYF

clone size: few
D gene: -
V gene: TRBV20-1
J gene: TRBJ1-1
CDR3 DNA: TGCAGTGCGACCGACCGCGGGGCCCTTGTTCTCTTT
CDR3 protein: CSATDRGALVLF

clone size: medium-sized
D gene: -
V gene: TRBV29-1
J gene: TRBJ1-1
CDR3 DNA: TGCAGCGTTGTTCAGCGGGCGAGGAGAACTGAAGCTTTCTTT
CDR3 protein: CSVVQRARRTEAFF

clone size: many
D gene: -
V gene: TRBV27
J gene: TRBJ1-6
CDR3 DNA: TGTGCCAGCAGTTTATCTAAGGGCCTCTTGAGCTCCTATAATTCACCCCTCCACTTT
CDR3 protein: CASSLSKGLLSSYNSPLHF

clone size: many
D gene: -
V gene: TRBV19
J gene: TRBJ1-1
CDR3 DNA: TGTGCCAGTAGTATGGCTGGCAGGGTGGCTGAAGCTTTCTTT
CDR3 protein: CASSMAGRVAEAFF

clone size: large
D gene: TRBD2
V gene: TRBV6-2/TRBV6-3
J gene: TRBJ2-1
CDR3 DNA: TGTGCCAGCAGTTATCTAGCGGGGACCCCTCCCAATGAGCAGTTCTTC
CDR3 protein: CASSYLAGTPPNEQFF

clone size: medium-sized
D gene: -
V gene: TRBV28
J gene: TRBJ1-4
CDR3 DNA: TGTGCCAGCATCGGGGGGGGCCCTAATGAAAAACTGTTTTTT
CDR3 protein: CASIGGGPNEKLFF

clone size: few
D gene: -
V gene: TRBV6-5
J gene: TRBJ1-4
CDR3 DNA: TGTGCCAGCAGCAGACAGCACACAACTAATGAAAAACTGTTTTTT
CDR3 protein: CASSRQHTTNEKLFF

clone size: many
D gene: TRBD1
V gene: TRBV11-2
J gene: TRBJ2-7
CDR3 DNA: TGTGCCAGCAGCTTAAGAGGACAGGGCCCCTACGAGCAGTACTTC
CDR3 protein: CASSLRGQGPYEQYF

clone size: -
D gene: -
V gene: TRBV11-2
J gene: TRBJ2-3
CDR3 DNA: TGCGCCAGCAGTAGCGAAGGGGGGCCAGATACGCAGTATTTT
CDR3 protein: CASSSEGGPDTQYF

clone size: medium-sized
D gene: -
V gene: TRBV5-1
J gene: TRBJ1-1
CDR3 DNA: TGCGCCAGCAGCGGGTCCGACACTGAAGCTTTCTTT
CDR3 protein: CASSGSDTEAFF

clone size: medium-sized
D gene: TRBD1
V gene: TRBV20-1
J gene: TRBJ2-3
CDR3 DNA: TGCAGTGCTAGATCCCGACAGGGGGCCACAGATACGCAGTATTTT
CDR3 protein: CSARSRQGATDTQYF

clone size: few
D gene: -
V gene: TRBV7-2
J gene: TRBJ2-1
CDR3 DNA: TGTGCCAGCAGCCCCAGAAACTCGATCCAGCCAATCAATGAGCAGTTCTTC
CDR3 protein: CASSPRNSIQPINEQFF

clone size: once
D gene: TRBD1
V gene: TRBV7-8
J gene: TRBJ1-5
CDR3 DNA: TGTGCCAGCACCGAGGGGCCAGGGGGACAGCCCCAGCATTTT
CDR3 protein: CASTEGPGGQPQHF

clone size: many
D gene: TRBD2
V gene: TRBV7-9
J gene: TRBJ2-1
CDR3 DNA: TGTGCCAGCAGCCAGGAAGGACTAGCGGAGTCAAATGAGCAGTTCTTC
CDR3 protein: CASSQEGLAESNEQFF

clone size: -
D gene: -
V gene: TRBV21-1
J gene: TRBJ2-2
CDR3 DNA: TGTGCCAGCCACCGGGACACCAACACCGGGGAGCTGTTTTTT
CDR3 protein: CASHRDTNTGELFF

clone size: medium-sized
D gene: -
V gene: TRBV4-1
J gene: TRBJ1-2
CDR3 DNA: TGCGCCAGCAGCCATGTTTTCCAGGAGCGGTTGGGGTATGGCTACACCTTC
CDR3 protein: CASSHVFQERLGYGYTF

clone size: -
D gene: -
V gene: TRBV20-1
J gene: TRBJ1-4
CDR3 DNA: TGCAGTGCCGTCGCCGACAGTAACACTGAAAAACTGTTTTTT
CDR3 protein: CSAVADSNTEKLFF

clone size: few
D gene: TRBD1
V gene: TRBV20-1
J gene: TRBJ1-3
CDR3 DNA: TGCAGTGCTAGAGTGGGACAGTTCTCTGGAAACACCATATATTTT
CDR3 protein: CSARVGQFSGNTIYF

clone size: many
D gene: TRBD1
V gene: TRBV7-9
J gene: TRBJ1-2
CDR3 DNA: TGTGCCAGCAGCTTCCGACAGGGGACCGTAGATGGCTACACCTTC
CDR3 protein: CASSFRQGTVDGYTF

clone size: many
D gene: -
V gene: TRBV15
J gene: TRBJ1-1
CDR3 DNA: TGTGCCACCAGCAGTTTCGCAATAGACACTGAAGCTTTCTTT
CDR3 protein: CATSSFAIDTEAFF

clone size: many
D gene: -
V gene: TRBV5-1
J gene: TRBJ2-2
CDR3 DNA: TGCGCCAGCAGACCCCTGGGAGGAGGAGGAGCGAACACCGGGGAGCTGTTTTTT
CDR3 protein: CASRPLGGGGANTGELFF

clone size: medium-sized
D gene: TRBD1
V gene: TRBV9
J gene: TRBJ1-5
CDR3 DNA: TGTGCCAGCAGCGTAGGACAGGGGGATCAGCCCCAGCATTTT
CDR3 protein: CASSVGQGDQPQHF